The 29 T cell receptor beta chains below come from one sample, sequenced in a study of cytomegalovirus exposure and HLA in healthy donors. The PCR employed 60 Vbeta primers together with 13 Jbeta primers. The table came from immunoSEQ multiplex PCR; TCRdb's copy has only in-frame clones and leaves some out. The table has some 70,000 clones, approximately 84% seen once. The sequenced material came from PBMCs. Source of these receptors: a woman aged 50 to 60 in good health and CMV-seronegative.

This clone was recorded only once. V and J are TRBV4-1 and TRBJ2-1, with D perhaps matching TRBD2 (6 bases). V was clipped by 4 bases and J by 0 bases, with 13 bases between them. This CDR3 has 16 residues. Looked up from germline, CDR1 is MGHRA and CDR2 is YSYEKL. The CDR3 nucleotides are TGCGCCAGCAGCCCACCGGGACTGTCCTCCTACAATGAGCAGTTCTTC. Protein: CASSPPGLSSYNEQFF.

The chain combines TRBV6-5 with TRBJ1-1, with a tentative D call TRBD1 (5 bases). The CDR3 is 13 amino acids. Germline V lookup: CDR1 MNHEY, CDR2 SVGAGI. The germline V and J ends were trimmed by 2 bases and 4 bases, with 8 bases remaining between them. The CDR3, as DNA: TGTGCCAGCAGTTACGGGGGACTCACTGAAGCTTTCTTT. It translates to CASSYGGLTEAFF.

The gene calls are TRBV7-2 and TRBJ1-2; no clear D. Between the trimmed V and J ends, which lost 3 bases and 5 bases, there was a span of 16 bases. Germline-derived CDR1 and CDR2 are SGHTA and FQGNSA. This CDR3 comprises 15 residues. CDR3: CASSFPARAYYGYTF. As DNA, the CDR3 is TGTGCCAGCAGCTTCCCCGCCCGCGCCTATTATGGCTACACCTTC. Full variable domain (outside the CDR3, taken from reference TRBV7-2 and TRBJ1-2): GAGVSQSPSNKVTEKGKDVELRCDPISGHTALYWYRQSLGQGLEFLIYFQGNSAPDKSGLPSDRFSAERTGGSVSTLTIQRTQQEDSAVYLCASSFPARAYYGYTFGSGTRLTVV.

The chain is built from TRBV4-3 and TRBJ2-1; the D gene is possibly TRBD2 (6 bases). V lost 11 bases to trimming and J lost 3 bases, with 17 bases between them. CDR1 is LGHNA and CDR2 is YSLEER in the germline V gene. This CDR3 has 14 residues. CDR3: CAAGRQVGYNEQFF. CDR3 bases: TGCGCCGCGGGGAGGCAGGTTGGCTACAATGAGCAGTTCTTC.

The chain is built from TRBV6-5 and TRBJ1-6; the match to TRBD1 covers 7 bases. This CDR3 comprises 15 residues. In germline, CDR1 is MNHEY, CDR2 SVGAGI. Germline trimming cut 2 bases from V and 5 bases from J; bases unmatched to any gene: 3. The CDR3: CASSYTGTDNSPLHF. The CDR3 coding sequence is TGTGCCAGCAGTTACACCGGGACAGATAATTCACCCCTCCACTTT.

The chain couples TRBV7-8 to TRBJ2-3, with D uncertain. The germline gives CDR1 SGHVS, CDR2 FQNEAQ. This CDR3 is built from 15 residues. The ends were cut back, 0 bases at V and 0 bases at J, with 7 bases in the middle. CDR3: CASSLAQASTDTQYF. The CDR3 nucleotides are TGTGCCAGCAGCTTAGCGCAGGCTAGCACAGATACGCAGTATTTT.

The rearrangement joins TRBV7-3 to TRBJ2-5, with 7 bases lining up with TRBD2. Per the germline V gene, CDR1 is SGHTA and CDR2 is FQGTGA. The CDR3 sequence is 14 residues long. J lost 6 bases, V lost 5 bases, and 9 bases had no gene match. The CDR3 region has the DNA TGTGCCAGCAGCCCTCAGACTAGCATGAAGACCCAGTACTTC. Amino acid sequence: CASSPQTSMKTQYF.

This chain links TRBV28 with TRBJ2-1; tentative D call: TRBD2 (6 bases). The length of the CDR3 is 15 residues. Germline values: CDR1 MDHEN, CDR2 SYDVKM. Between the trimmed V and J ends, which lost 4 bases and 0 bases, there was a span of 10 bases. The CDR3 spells CASSSGTVSYNEQFF. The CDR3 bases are TGTGCCAGCAGTTCGGGGACTGTCTCCTACAATGAGCAGTTCTTC.

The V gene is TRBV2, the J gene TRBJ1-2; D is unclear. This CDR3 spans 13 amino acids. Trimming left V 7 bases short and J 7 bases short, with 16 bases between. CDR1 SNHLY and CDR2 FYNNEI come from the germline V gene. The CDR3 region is CASNYGEISGYTF. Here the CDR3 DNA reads TGTGCCAGCAACTACGGCGAAATTAGTGGCTACACCTTC.

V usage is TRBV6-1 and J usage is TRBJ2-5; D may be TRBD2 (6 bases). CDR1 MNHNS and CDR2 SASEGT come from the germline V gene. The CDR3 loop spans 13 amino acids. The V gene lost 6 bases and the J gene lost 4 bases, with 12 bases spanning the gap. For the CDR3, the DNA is TGTGCCAGCAGGGGAGGAGTCCCAGAGACCCAGTACTTC. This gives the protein CASRGGVPETQYF.

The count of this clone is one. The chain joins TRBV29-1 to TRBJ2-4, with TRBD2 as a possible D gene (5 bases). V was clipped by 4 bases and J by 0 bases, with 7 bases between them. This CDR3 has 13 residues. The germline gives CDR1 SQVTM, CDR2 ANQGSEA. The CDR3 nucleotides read TGCAGCGTTGTGGACTTAGCCAAAAACATTCAGTACTTC. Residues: CSVVDLAKNIQYF.

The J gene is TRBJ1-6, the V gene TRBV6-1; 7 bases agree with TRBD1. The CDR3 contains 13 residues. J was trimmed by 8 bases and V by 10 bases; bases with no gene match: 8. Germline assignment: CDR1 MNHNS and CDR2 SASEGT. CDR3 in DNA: TGTGCCAACCGACAGGGTAATCATTCACCCCTCCACTTT. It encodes CANRQGNHSPLHF.

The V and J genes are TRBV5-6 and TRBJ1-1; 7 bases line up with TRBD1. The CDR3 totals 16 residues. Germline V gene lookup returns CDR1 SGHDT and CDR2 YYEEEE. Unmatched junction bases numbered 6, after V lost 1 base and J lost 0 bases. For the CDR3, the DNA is TGTGCCAGCAGCTTGCAGGGTAGGGGGCTGAACACTGAAGCTTTCTTT. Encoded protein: CASSLQGRGLNTEAFF. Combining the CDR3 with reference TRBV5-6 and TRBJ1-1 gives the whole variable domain DAGVTQSPTHLIKTRGQQVTLRCSPKSGHDTVSWYQQALGQGPQFIFQYYEEEERQRGNFPDRFSGHQFPNYSSELNVNALLLGDSALYLCASSLQGRGLNTEAFFGQGTRLTVV.

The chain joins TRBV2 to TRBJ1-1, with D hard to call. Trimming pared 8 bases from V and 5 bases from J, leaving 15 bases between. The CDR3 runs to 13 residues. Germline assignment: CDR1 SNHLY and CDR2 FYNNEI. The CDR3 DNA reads TGTGCCAGCCTAGTCGAGGGTGGGACTGAAGCTTTCTTT. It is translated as CASLVEGGTEAFF.

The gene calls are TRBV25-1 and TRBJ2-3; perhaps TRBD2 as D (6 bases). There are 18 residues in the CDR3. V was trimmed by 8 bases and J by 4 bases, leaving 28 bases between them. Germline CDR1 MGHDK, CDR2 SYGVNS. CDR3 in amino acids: CASQPAPGATRMSDTQYF. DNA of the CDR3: TGTGCCAGCCAGCCGGCCCCCGGGGCGACTAGGATGTCAGATACGCAGTATTTT.

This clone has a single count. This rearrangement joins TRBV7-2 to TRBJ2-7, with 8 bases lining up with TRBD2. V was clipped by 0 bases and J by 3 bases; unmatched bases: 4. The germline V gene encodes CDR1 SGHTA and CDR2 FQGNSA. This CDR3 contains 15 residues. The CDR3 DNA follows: TGTGCCAGCAGCTTAGCTAGCGGGGCATTCTACGAGCAGTACGTC. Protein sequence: CASSLASGAFYEQYV.

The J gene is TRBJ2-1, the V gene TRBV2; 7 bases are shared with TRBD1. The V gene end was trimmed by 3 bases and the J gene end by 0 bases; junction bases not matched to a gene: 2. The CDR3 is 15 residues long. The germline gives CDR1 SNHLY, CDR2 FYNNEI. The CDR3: CASSEDRSSYNEQFF. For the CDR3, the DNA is TGTGCCAGCAGTGAGGACAGGAGCTCCTACAATGAGCAGTTCTTC.

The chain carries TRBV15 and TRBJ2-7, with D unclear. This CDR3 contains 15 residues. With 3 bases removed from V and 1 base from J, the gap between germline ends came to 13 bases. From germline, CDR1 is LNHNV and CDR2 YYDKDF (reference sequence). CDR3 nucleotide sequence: TGTGCCACCAGCAGGGGCCCTCGTGGATCCTACGAGCAGTACGTC. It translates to CATSRGPRGSYEQYV.

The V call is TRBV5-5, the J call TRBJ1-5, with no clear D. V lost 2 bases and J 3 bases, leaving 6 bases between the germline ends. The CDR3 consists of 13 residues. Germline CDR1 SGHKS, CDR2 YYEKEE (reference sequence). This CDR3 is CASSFGFNQPQHF. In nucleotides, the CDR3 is TGTGCCAGCAGCTTCGGGTTCAATCAGCCCCAGCATTTT.

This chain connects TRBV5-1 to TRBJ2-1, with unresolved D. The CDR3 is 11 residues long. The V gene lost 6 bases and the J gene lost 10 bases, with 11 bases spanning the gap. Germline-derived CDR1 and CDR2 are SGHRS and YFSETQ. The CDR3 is CASNLAQEQFF. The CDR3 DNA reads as TGCGCCAGCAATCTGGCACAGGAGCAGTTCTTC. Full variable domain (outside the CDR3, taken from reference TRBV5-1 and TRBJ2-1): KAGVTQTPRYLIKTRGQQVTLSCSPISGHRSVSWYQQTPGQGLQFLFEYFSETQRNKGNFPGRFSGRQFSNSRSEMNVSTLELGDSALYLCASNLAQEQFFGPGTRLTVL.

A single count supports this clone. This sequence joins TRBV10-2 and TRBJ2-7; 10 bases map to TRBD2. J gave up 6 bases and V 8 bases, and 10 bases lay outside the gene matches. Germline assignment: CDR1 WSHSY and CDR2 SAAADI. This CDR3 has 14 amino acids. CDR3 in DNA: TGCGCCAGCCGCAATCTAGCGGGAGACGTCGAGCAGTACTTC. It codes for CASRNLAGDVEQYF.

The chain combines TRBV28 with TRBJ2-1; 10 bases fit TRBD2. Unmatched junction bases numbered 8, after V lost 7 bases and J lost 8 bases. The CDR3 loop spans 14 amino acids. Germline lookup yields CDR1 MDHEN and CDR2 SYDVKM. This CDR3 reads CASTLQAGGYEQFF. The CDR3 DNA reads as TGTGCCAGCACCCTACAAGCGGGAGGGTATGAGCAGTTCTTC.

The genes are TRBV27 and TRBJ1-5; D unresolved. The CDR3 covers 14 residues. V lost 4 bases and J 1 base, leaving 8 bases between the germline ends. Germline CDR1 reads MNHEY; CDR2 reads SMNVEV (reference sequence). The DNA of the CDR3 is TGTGCCAGCAGTTATAGCGCAAGCAATCAGCCCCAGCATTTT. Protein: CASSYSASNQPQHF.

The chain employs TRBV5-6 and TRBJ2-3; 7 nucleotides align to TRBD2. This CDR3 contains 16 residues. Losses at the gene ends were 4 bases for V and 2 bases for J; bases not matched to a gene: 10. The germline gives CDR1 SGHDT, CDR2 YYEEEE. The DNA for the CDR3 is TGTGCCAGCAGCCAGGAGGCTAGCGGTTTCACAGATACGCAGTATTTT. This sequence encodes CASSQEASGFTDTQYF.

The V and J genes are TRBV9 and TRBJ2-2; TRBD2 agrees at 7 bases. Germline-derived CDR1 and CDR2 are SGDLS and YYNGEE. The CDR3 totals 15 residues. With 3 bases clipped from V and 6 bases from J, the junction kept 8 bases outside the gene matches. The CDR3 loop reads CASSALLATPGELFF. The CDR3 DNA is TGTGCCAGCAGCGCCCTACTAGCGACCCCCGGGGAGCTGTTTTTT. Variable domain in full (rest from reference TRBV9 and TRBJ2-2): DSGVTQTPKHLITATGQRVTLRCSPRSGDLSVYWYQQSLDQGLQFLIQYYNGEERAKGNILERFSAQQFPDLHSELNLSSLELGDSALYFCASSALLATPGELFFGEGSRLTVL.

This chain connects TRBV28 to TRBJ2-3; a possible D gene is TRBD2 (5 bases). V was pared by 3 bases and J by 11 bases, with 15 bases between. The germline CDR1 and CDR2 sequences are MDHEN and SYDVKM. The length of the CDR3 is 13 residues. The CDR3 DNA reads TGTGCCAGCAGTTTCATGGCTAGCAAAATGCAGTATTTT. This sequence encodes CASSFMASKMQYF.

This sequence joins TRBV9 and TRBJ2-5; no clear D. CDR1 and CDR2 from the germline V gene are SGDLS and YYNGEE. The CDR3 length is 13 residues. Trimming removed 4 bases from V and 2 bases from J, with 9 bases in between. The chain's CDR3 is CASSIAQQETQYF. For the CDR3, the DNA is TGTGCCAGCAGCATAGCCCAGCAAGAGACCCAGTACTTC.

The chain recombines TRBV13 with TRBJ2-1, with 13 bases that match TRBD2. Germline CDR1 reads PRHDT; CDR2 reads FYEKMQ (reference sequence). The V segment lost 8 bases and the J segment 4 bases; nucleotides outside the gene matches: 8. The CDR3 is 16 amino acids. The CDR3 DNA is TGTGCCAGCGGAGGGGGACTAGCGGGAAGTTACAATGAGCAGTTCTTC. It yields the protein CASGGGLAGSYNEQFF.

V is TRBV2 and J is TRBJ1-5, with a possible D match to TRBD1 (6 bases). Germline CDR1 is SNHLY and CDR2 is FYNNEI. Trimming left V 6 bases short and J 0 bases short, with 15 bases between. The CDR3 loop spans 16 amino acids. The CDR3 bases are TGTGCCAGCAGGGGAGCCGGACAGTATAGCAATCAGCCCCAGCATTTT. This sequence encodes CASRGAGQYSNQPQHF.